Given below is one T cell receptor (beta chain) in context. This entry comes from a study of blood T cell repertoires in COVID-19. The protocol was immunoSEQ multiplex PCR, while the TCRdb copy is restricted to in-frame clones and leaves out a portion. This table has 200,000 to 300,000 clones, 75% to 85% appearing once. This CDR3 has 16 amino acids. CDR1 MRHNA and CDR2 SNTAGT come from the germline V gene. This receptor was taken from a woman in her 70s with acute or convalescent COVID-19. The V gene is TRBV6-4, the J gene TRBJ2-2; 8 nucleotides agree with TRBD2. The sequenced sample consisted of peripheral blood. CDR3 protein: CGRGLRTSLNTGELFF. As DNA, the CDR3 is TGTGGGCGGGGTCTGCGGACTAGCTTGAACACCGGGGAGCTGTTTTTT.